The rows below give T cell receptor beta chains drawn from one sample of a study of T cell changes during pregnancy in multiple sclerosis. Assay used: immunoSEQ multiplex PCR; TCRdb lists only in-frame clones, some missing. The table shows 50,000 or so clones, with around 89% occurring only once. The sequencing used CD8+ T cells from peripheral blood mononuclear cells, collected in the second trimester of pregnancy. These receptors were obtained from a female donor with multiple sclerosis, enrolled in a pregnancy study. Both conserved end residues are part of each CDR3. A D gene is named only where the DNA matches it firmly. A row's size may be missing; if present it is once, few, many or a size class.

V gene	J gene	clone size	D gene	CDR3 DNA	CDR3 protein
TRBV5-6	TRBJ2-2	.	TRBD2	TGTGCCAGCAGCTTGGCTGTAGCGGGCGGGGAGCTGTTTTTT	CASSLAVAGGELFF
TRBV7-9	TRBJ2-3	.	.	TGTGCCAGCTTAGGGACAAGAGGGCACACAGATACGCAGTATTTT	CASLGTRGHTDTQYF
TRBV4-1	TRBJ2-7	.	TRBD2	TGCGCCAGCAGCCAAGGGGCGGGGGAGGGCTCCTACGAGCAGTACTTC	CASSQGAGEGSYEQYF
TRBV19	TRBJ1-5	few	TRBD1	TGTGCCAGCGAACCTTCTCCCGGACAGGCGGAACAGCCCCAGCATTTT	CASEPSPGQAEQPQHF
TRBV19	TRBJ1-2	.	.	TGTGCCAGTTCTTCCTATGGCTACACCTTC	CASSSYGYTF
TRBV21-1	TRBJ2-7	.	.	TGTGCCAGCAGCCTGCTGAGCGCTGGGGGACAGACGGGGTCCTACGAGCAGTACTTC	CASSLLSAGGQTGSYEQYF
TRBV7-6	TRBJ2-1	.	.	TGTGCCAGTACAGGGCCAAACTACAATGAGCAGTTCTTC	CASTGPNYNEQFF
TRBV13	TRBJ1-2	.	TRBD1	TGTGCCAGCAGCACTCTTGGTCCTGCACAGGGGCCGGATGGCTACACCTTC	CASSTLGPAQGPDGYTF
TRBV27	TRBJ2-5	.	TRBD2	TGTGCCAGCAGTTTATCGAGCGGGGGCCGGGGAGAGACCCAGTACTTC	CASSLSSGGRGETQYF
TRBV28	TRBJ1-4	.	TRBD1	TGTGCCAGCAGTTTGCCCGGGACAGGGGATGAAAAACTGTTTTTT	CASSLPGTGDEKLFF
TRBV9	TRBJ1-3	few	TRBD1	TGTGCCAGCAGCACGCGGACAGGCCAAGTCTATTTT	CASSTRTGQVYF
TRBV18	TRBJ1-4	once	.	TGTGCCAGCTCACTTACAGCGGACCGACCTAATGAAAAACTGTTTTTT	CASSLTADRPNEKLFF
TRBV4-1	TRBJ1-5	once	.	TGCGCCAGCAGCCAAGAGAGACAGATGGGCAATCAGCCCCAGCATTTT	CASSQERQMGNQPQHF
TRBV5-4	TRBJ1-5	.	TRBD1	TGTGCCAGCAGCAAAAACGGGACAGGGTGTCGGGATCAGCCCCAGCATTTT	CASSKNGTGCRDQPQHF
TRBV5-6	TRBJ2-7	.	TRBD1	TGTGCCAGCAGCTTGGCCGGGTTGACAGGGGTTATCTACGAGCAGTACTTC	CASSLAGLTGVIYEQYF
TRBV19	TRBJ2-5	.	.	TGTGCCAGTAGTATTCGGGGTGAGGGACTGGTGTCGGAGACCCAGTACTTC	CASSIRGEGLVSETQYF
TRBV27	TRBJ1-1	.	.	TGTGCCAGCAGTTTACTGGGGGCAAACACTGAAGCTTTCTTT	CASSLLGANTEAFF
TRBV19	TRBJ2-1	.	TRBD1	TGTGCCAGTAGTATCTTGACAGGGGGGCGCGTCAATGAGCAGTTCTTC	CASSILTGGRVNEQFF
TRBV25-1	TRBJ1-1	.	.	TGTGCCAGCAGCTACACAGGGCTTAAGAACACTGAAGCTTTCTTT	CASSYTGLKNTEAFF
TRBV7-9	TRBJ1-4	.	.	TGTGCCAGCAGCACGTCGACAGGCTTGGTACTGTTTTTT	CASSTSTGLVLFF
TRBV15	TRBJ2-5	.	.	TGTGCCACCAGCAGAGGGGGGGAAGAGACCCAGTACTTC	CATSRGGEETQYF
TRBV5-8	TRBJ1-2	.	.	TGTGCCAGCAGCTTGTATGACGGAGCTAACTATGGCTACACCTTC	CASSLYDGANYGYTF
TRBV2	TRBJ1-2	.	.	TGTGCCATCCTCGGCTCAGGGGAATATGGCTACACCTTC	CAILGSGEYGYTF
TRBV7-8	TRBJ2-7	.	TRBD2	TGTGCCAGCAGCCCATTGGCGGGGGTTAGCTCCTACGAGCAGTACTTC	CASSPLAGVSSYEQYF
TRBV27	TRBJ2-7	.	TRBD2	TGTGCCAGCAGGCCCCCGGCGGGGGGGACCTACGAGCAGTACTTC	CASRPPAGGTYEQYF
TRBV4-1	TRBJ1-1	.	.	TGCGCCAGCAGCCAAGATCTCGGGGTGTACACTGAAGCTTTCTTT	CASSQDLGVYTEAFF
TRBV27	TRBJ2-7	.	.	TGTGCCAGCAGTTTTTGGGGCGACGAGCAGTACTTC	CASSFWGDEQYF
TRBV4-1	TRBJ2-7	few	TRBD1	TGCGCCAGCAGCCAAGAGGGACAGCTATCCTACGAGCAGTACTTC	CASSQEGQLSYEQYF
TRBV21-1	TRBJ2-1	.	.	TGTGCCAGCAGCAAAGAGGGGTGGGTCAATGAGCAGTTCTTC	CASSKEGWVNEQFF
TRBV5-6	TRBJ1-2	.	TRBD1	TGTGCCAGCACCCTCGACAGGGAGGATGGCTACACCTTC	CASTLDREDGYTF
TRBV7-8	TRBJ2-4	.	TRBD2	TGTGCCAGCAGCTGGGGCGGGGGAGGTAAAAACATTCAGTACTTC	CASSWGGGGKNIQYF
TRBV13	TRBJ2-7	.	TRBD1	TGTGCCAGCAGCTTAGGTTCGAGGGGGCCTGTATACGAGCAGTACTTC	CASSLGSRGPVYEQYF
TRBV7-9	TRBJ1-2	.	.	TGTGCCAGCAGCTGGGGAGGGGACGGCTACACCTTC	CASSWGGDGYTF